The next 22 T cell receptor beta chains were all read from a single sample in a study of monozygotic twins with inflammatory bowel disease. With the 5' RACE reads reprocessed, TCRdb shows one record per CDR3 protein and no DNA. This sample contains roughly 330,000 distinct CDR3 sequences. The sequencing sample was made of blood. The source of these receptors is a human donor with ulcerative colitis or Crohn's disease, or a healthy co-twin of an affected twin (not recorded which).

The chain recombines TRBV3-1 with TRBJ1-5; TCRdb's D call of TRBD1 is untestable without DNA. CDR3 length: 12 residues. Germline assignment: CDR1 LGHDT and CDR2 YNNKEL (reference sequence). This CDR3 is CASSQGQWPQHF.

The J gene is TRBJ2-7, the V gene TRBV7-2. This CDR3 has 15 amino acids. The germline V gene has CDR1 SGHTA and CDR2 FQGNSA. This CDR3 is CASSLVTGYRNEQYF.

The rearrangement joins TRBV12-3 or TRBV12-4 to TRBJ1-3; TCRdb returns TRBD1, unconfirmable since there is no DNA. CDR3 size: 16 residues. CDR3 amino acids: CASRRTGGFSGNTIYF.

The genes are TRBV6-2 or TRBV6-3 and TRBJ2-5. CDR1 and CDR2 (germline): MNHEY, SVGEGT. The CDR3 has 11 amino acids. CDR3 sequence reads: CASSYIETQYF.

The chain employs TRBV5-1 and TRBJ2-2; TCRdb names TRBD1, which stays unverified in the absence of DNA. CDR3 length: 14 amino acids. Germline loops: CDR1 SGHRS, CDR2 YFSETQ. CDR3 sequence reads: CASSFGGPDGELFF.

The chain is built from TRBV5-3 and TRBJ2-2; TCRdb lists TRBD2, though no DNA is available to test this call. TRBV5-3 is sorted into the ORF group, with uncertain function. The CDR3 runs to 15 residues. The CDR3 protein is CARGSGTTRSGELFF.

The rearrangement joins TRBV12-3 or TRBV12-4 to TRBJ2-1; no DNA is available, so the TRBD1 call from TCRdb remains unchecked. The CDR3 is made up of 15 amino acids. The CDR3 protein is CASTPGDSSYNEQFF.

The chain couples TRBV5-4 to TRBJ2-1. CDR1 SGHNT and CDR2 YYREEE come from the germline V gene (reference sequence). CDR3 length equals 15 residues. The CDR3 protein is CASSLPSSVYNEQFF.

This rearrangement joins TRBV11-2 to TRBJ1-1; TCRdb reports TRBD1, a call that lacks DNA to check it against. This CDR3 region has 14 residues. Germline values: CDR1 SGHAT, CDR2 FQNNGV. CDR3 in amino acids: CASSFAGGNTEAFF.

The J gene is TRBJ1-5, the V gene TRBV28. Germline V gene data show CDR1 as MDHEN and CDR2 as SYDVKM. This CDR3 has 17 amino acids. This CDR3 reads CASSLSRQSWGNQPQHF.

The CDR3 region is CSVWQSYEQYF. V usage is TRBV20-1 and J usage is TRBJ2-7. From germline, CDR1 is DFQATT and CDR2 SNEGSKA (reference sequence). This CDR3 region has 11 residues.

This rearrangement joins TRBV5-1 to TRBJ1-1; TCRdb lists TRBD1, though no DNA is available to test this call. This CDR3 comprises 15 residues. CDR1 is SGHRS, CDR2 YFSETQ, per germline. The CDR3 loop reads CASSLLSRMNTEAFF.

The chain uses TRBV7-9 and TRBJ1-4; with no DNA, the TCRdb D assignment of TRBD1 cannot be verified. CDR3 size: 16 residues. The germline V gene encodes CDR1 SEHNR and CDR2 FQNEAQ (reference sequence). CDR3 protein: CASTTGYGGTNEKLFF.

The CDR3: CASSLSPGEQYF. The chain employs TRBV28 and TRBJ2-7. The CDR3 contains 12 residues. Germline lookup yields CDR1 MDHEN and CDR2 SYDVKM. Variable domain in full (rest from reference TRBV28 and TRBJ2-7): DVKVTQSSRYLVKRTGEKVFLECVQDMDHENMFWYRQDPGLGLRLIYFSYDVKMKEKGDIPEGYSVSREKKERFSLILESASTNQTSMYLCASSLSPGEQYFGPGTRLTVT.

J is TRBJ2-7 and V is TRBV30. This CDR3 has 11 amino acids. Germline assignment: CDR1 GTSNPN and CDR2 SVGIG (reference sequence). CDR3 residues: CAWSRTFEQYF.

The chain employs TRBV6-2 or TRBV6-3 and TRBJ2-3; TCRdb outputs TRBD2, but without DNA this stays unchecked. The CDR3 spans 17 residues. Germline values: CDR1 MNHEY, CDR2 SVGEGT. CDR3 in amino acids: CASSSSTSGVRTDTQYF.

The chain uses TRBV6-1 and TRBJ2-5. The V gene's germline CDR1 is MNHNS and CDR2 SASEGT. CDR3 length: 13 residues. Here the CDR3 reads CASSDGTQETQYF.

The V gene is TRBV2, the J gene TRBJ1-4; TCRdb designates TRBD1, a call that cannot be tested without DNA. Germline CDR1 is SNHLY and CDR2 is FYNNEI. CDR3 length: 15 residues. CDR3 protein: CASEAAQGVGEKLFF.

The rearrangement links TRBV27 to TRBJ1-5; TCRdb gives TRBD1 as the D gene, but with no DNA this cannot be confirmed. Germline values: CDR1 MNHEY, CDR2 SMNVEV (reference sequence). This CDR3 comprises 16 residues. The CDR3 sequence is CASSPVPGGSNQPQHF.

The chain links TRBV27 to TRBJ1-4. Germline CDR1 reads MNHEY; CDR2 reads SMNVEV (reference sequence). This CDR3 is 13 amino acids long. The CDR3 is CASSFSDNEKLFF.

The chain combines TRBV18 with TRBJ2-1; TCRdb names TRBD2, which stays unverified in the absence of DNA. Germline-derived CDR1 and CDR2 are KGHSH and LQKENI. This CDR3 has 22 residues. The CDR3 sequence: CASSPIFGRGTSYPSFHNEQFF.

This chain connects TRBV5-1 to TRBJ2-5; lacking DNA, the TRBD1 call made by TCRdb goes unchecked. The CDR3 has 15 residues. Germline CDR1 SGHRS, CDR2 YFSETQ. The CDR3 reads CASSLRTGYQETQYF.